The 6 T cell receptor beta chains listed next were all sequenced from one sample in a study. TCRdb redid the calling of the 5' RACE reads with MiXCR, one entry per CDR3 protein. The table lists about 23,000 distinct CDR3 sequences, less than 40% of them singletons. Sequenced input: tumor-infiltrating naive CD4+ T cells sorted from the breast tumor. Regarding subset: naive CD4+ T cells, CD4+CD45RA+CD25-. These receptor sequences come from a female donor with breast cancer.

This clonotype was detected once. This rearrangement joins TRBV6-1 to TRBJ1-1; perhaps TRBD1 as D (5 bases). The CDR3 runs to 15 residues. Between the trimmed V and J ends, which lost 10 bases and 0 bases, there was a span of 18 bases. Germline V gene data show CDR1 as MNHNS and CDR2 as SASEGT. CDR3 sequence reads: CANRTSGEMNTEAFF. CDR3 DNA: TGTGCCAACAGGACCTCGGGGGAAATGAACACTGAAGCTTTCTTT.

The rearrangement uses TRBV5-1 and TRBJ1-1; TRBD1 is a possible D gene (5 bases). Trimming left V 3 bases short and J 8 bases short, with 14 bases between. The CDR3 is 13 residues long. Germline V CDR1 and CDR2: SGHRS, YFSETQ. CDR3 bases: TGCGCCAGCAGCTGGGGGACGGGACGGGAAGCTTTCTTT. This encodes CASSWGTGREAFF.

This chain uses TRBV19 with TRBJ2-1; D is unclear. Looked up from germline, CDR1 is LNHDA and CDR2 is SQIVND (reference sequence). V dropped 2 bases and J dropped 15 bases, with 17 bases sitting between them. This CDR3 contains 13 residues. CDR3 in amino acids: CASSISPMGYAFF. CDR3 sequence (DNA): TGTGCCAGTAGTATATCGCCTATGGGGTATGCGTTCTTC.

This clonotype is labeled as medium-sized. The chain joins TRBV20-1 to TRBJ2-1; 7 bases align to TRBD2. The germline V gene has CDR1 DFQATT and CDR2 SNEGSKA (reference sequence). This CDR3 contains 15 residues. V was pared by 3 bases and J by 2 bases, with 7 bases of the junction left unmatched. CDR3 loop: CSASTAGDTYNEQFF. As DNA, the CDR3 is TGCAGTGCTAGCACGGCGGGAGACACCTACAATGAGCAGTTCTTC.

This clonotype has a count of ten or more. The rearrangement links TRBV20-1 to TRBJ2-7, with 12 bases fitting TRBD1. The ends lost 6 bases at V and 4 bases at J; junction bases unmatched: 1. Germline CDR1 reads DFQATT; CDR2 reads SNEGSKA (reference sequence). The CDR3 extends over 12 amino acids. CDR3 protein: CSAGQGAYEQYF. For the CDR3, the DNA is TGCAGTGCGGGACAGGGGGCGTACGAGCAGTACTTC.

This clonotype was seen a few times. The V and J genes are TRBV15 and TRBJ1-5, with D possibly TRBD1 on 6 matching bases. The V gene lost 1 base and the J gene lost 3 bases, with 10 bases spanning the gap. Germline CDR1 LNHNV, CDR2 YYDKDF (reference sequence). The CDR3 runs to 15 residues. CDR3 amino acids: CATSRGTGHNQPQHF. In nucleotides, the CDR3 is TGTGCCACCAGCAGAGGAACAGGGCACAATCAGCCCCAGCATTTT. Variable domain in full (rest from reference TRBV15 and TRBJ1-5): DAMVIQNPRYQVTQFGKPVTLSCSQTLNHNVMYWYQQKSSQAPKLLFHYYDKDFNNEADTPDNFQSRRPNTSFCFLDIRSPGLGDTAMYLCATSRGTGHNQPQHFGDGTRLSIL.